A selection of T cell receptor beta chains follows, all from one sample in a study of blood T cells in healthy people across ages. Each CDR3 protein is one row after TCRdb ran MiXCR on the 5' RACE reads. The data hold about 800,000 distinct CDR3 sequences, with 46% observed a single time. The specimen sequenced was blood. Receptors were obtained from a man aged 80 or over in good health. The CDR3 runs from the conserved cysteine through the conserved F or W. The D gene is left open where the match is weak. Part of the rows lack a size; the others show once, few, many or a class for expanded clones.

v_call	d_call	j_call	clone_size	cdr3_nt	cdr3_aa
TRBV9	NA	TRBJ2-7	many	TGTGCCAGCAGCGTATACGAGGGCGGCGAGCAGTACTTC	CASSVYEGGEQYF
TRBV20-1	TRBD2	TRBJ2-3	NA	TGCAGTGCCGCGGGAGGGAGGACAGATACGCAGTATTTT	CSAAGGRTDTQYF
TRBV4-2	TRBD2	TRBJ2-7	many	TGTGCCAGCAGCCAAGAGGGTAGCGGGGTCTACGAGCAGTACTTC	CASSQEGSGVYEQYF
TRBV5-1	NA	TRBJ1-3	NA	TGCGCCAGCAGCACGCAAGGTTCTGGAAACACCATATATTTT	CASSTQGSGNTIYF
TRBV2	TRBD1	TRBJ1-4	NA	TGTGCCAGCAGGGGACAGGGGCTGGTAAATGAAAAACTGTTTTTT	CASRGQGLVNEKLFF
TRBV6-2/TRBV6-3	NA	TRBJ1-1	NA	TGTGCCAGCAGTTCAAACTCCGCGGAGGCTTTCTTT	CASSSNSAEAFF
TRBV5-1	TRBD1	TRBJ2-5	NA	TGCGCCAGCAATCCCACAACCGGGACAGAAGAGACCCAGTACTTC	CASNPTTGTEETQYF
TRBV7-2	NA	TRBJ2-1	few	TGTACCAGCGCCTATTCCAATGAGCAGTTCTTC	CTSAYSNEQFF
TRBV12-3/TRBV12-4	TRBD2	TRBJ2-1	NA	TGTGCCAGCAGTTTAAGGGTAGCGGGGGGGAATGAGCAGTTCTTC	CASSLRVAGGNEQFF
TRBV12-3/TRBV12-4	NA	TRBJ2-3	NA	TGTGCCAGCAGTTTCCCTCCCCCAGATACGCAGTATTTT	CASSFPPPDTQYF
TRBV20-1	NA	TRBJ2-1	many	TGCAGTGCTAGAGATCCCCCCGCACCTGAGCAGTTCTTC	CSARDPPAPEQFF
TRBV29-1	NA	TRBJ1-1	few	TGCAGCGTTTTGGATGGGGGACAAGAAGCTTTCTTT	CSVLDGGQEAFF
TRBV7-2	NA	TRBJ2-7	once	TGTGCCAGCAGCTTAGAGGCTAGTCCTGTTTACGAGCAGTACTTC	CASSLEASPVYEQYF
TRBV7-9	NA	TRBJ2-7	few	TGTGCCAGCATACGGGGGACCTACAATGAGCAGTACTTC	CASIRGTYNEQYF
TRBV2	NA	TRBJ2-7	NA	TGTGCCAGCGGGGACAAGTCCTACGAGCAGTACTTC	CASGDKSYEQYF
TRBV20-1	TRBD2	TRBJ2-5	NA	TGCAGTGCCAGACGGACTAGCGGGAATCAAGAGACCCAGTACTTC	CSARRTSGNQETQYF
TRBV10-3	TRBD2	TRBJ2-3	NA	TGTGCCATCAGCGACGGGCCAGCGGGGAGCACAGATACGCAGTATTTT	CAISDGPAGSTDTQYF
TRBV7-9	NA	TRBJ2-3	few	TGTGCCAGCAGCTCATCCCGCATCACAGATACGCAGTATTTT	CASSSSRITDTQYF
TRBV2	NA	TRBJ2-3	NA	TGTGCCAGCAAGGCGGTGACAGATACGCAGTATTTT	CASKAVTDTQYF
TRBV2	TRBD2	TRBJ2-5	NA	TGTGCCAGCAGGGCGACTAGCTCGGAGGAGCAGTACTTC	CASRATSSEEQYF
TRBV20-1	NA	TRBJ2-3	few	TGCAGTCTCGGGAGCACAGATACGCAGTATTTT	CSLGSTDTQYF
TRBV27	TRBD1	TRBJ2-5	NA	TGTGCCGGCAGGAACAGGGGGCGCGCCGAGGAGACCCAGTACTTC	CAGRNRGRAEETQYF
TRBV12-3/TRBV12-4	TRBD2	TRBJ2-7	NA	TGTGCCAGCAGTCCCGGGACTAGCGGGGGATCCTACGAGCAGTACTTC	CASSPGTSGGSYEQYF
TRBV27	NA	TRBJ2-3	NA	TGTGCTACTCGGGAAGAGGAGGGGGACACAGATACGCAGTATTTT	CATREEEGDTDTQYF
TRBV4-3	TRBD1	TRBJ1-1	NA	TGCGCCAGCAGTCCCCCGGGACAGGGGTCGGCTTTCTTT	CASSPPGQGSAFF
TRBV28	NA	TRBJ2-7	NA	TGTGCCAGCAGCACTACCGGACGGTCCACCTACGAGCAGTACTTC	CASSTTGRSTYEQYF
TRBV6-2/TRBV6-3	NA	TRBJ2-6	NA	TGTGCCAGCAGTGCTTTAGGGCCGAGCTCTGGGGCCAACGTCCTGACTTTC	CASSALGPSSGANVLTF
TRBV28	TRBD2	TRBJ2-4	few	TGTGCCAGCAGTTCCGGACTAGCGGTGCAGTACTTC	CASSSGLAVQYF
TRBV4-3	TRBD2	TRBJ2-3	NA	TGCGCCAGCAGCCAAGGGAACAGCGGGGATGGCACAGATACGCAGTATTTT	CASSQGNSGDGTDTQYF